The clone carrying this T cell receptor (beta chain) has more than one count but fewer than ten. Its antigen is not identified. This specimen comes from a study of T-cell reconstitution after alpha-beta-depleted transplantation in children. This CDR3 region has 13 residues. V was pared by 5 bases and J by 7 bases, with 15 bases between. The authors prepared the TCRbeta library with unique molecular identifiers. TCRdb called the PCR reads again in MiXCR, with one record for every CDR3 protein. Seen here are about 610,000 distinct CDR3 sequences, approximately 30% observed once, and the top ten hold around 36%. Whole-study findings and limits: Newly made T cells mostly supplied T-cell counts and diversity one year after transplant. Surviving recipient cells, namely T cells and thymic progenitors, were the source of high day-60 TCRbeta diversity in some patients. There were reportedly several hundred expanded graft clones from which alpha-beta T cells came about two months after transplant.

This clonotype was sampled from a boy less than two years old with Wiskott-Aldrich syndrome, due to receive a stem cell transplant. The rearrangement links TRBV12-3 or TRBV12-4 to TRBJ2-7; D uncertain. This specimen was PBMCs, taken before TCRalphabeta/CD19-depleted stem cell transplant. The DNA for the CDR3 is TGTGCCAGCAGTCCGGACCAGGAGTGGGAGCAGTACTTC. Amino acid sequence: CASSPDQEWEQYF.